This TCR beta chain was sequenced in a study of blood T cell repertoires in COVID-19. About the research overall: T cells, B-cell-depleted T cells, or PBMCs provided the cDNA or gDNA that served as material.

V shed 2 bases, J shed 1 base, and the junction held 4 bases outside the gene matches. The germline CDR1 and CDR2 sequences are SGDLS and YYNGEE. The CDR3 is 16 amino acids. Clones were sequenced by immunoSEQ multiplex PCR, and TCRdb holds only the in-frame ones, with some missing. The table records 50,000 to 65,000 clones, 84% of them present only once. Seattle patients were enrolled during active infection and followed longitudinally. This TCR derives from a man in his 60s with COVID-19, enrolled during active disease. The source material was peripheral blood. The chain recombines TRBV9 with TRBJ2-3, with 10 positions matching TRBD2. The CDR3 DNA reads as TGTGCCAGCAGCGTCACCGGGACTAGCGGCACAGATACGCAGTATTTT. It translates to CASSVTGTSGTDTQYF.